This T cell receptor beta chain was captured in a study of identical twins. Whole-study results and caveats: Analyses of zero insertions could, in part, be confounded by invariant MAIT and iNKT cells. Out-of-frame sharing of TCR alpha in monozygotic twins was underestimated by models.

Germline loops: CDR1 MNHEY, CDR2 SVGAGI. With 4 bases clipped from V and 2 bases from J, the junction kept 3 bases outside the gene matches. The CDR3 runs 15 residues. A universal primer binding site was introduced by template switching. The final cDNA contained unique molecular identifiers. TCRdb reprocessed the 5' RACE reads via MiXCR and lists one record per CDR3 protein. The repertoire has 400,000 to 500,000 distinct CDR3 sequences, 13% to 15% of them found once; the top ten carry approximately 1%. With regard to this clonotype: What it binds is unknown.

This sample was shared with a second study, whose subject was yellow fever vaccine responses in identical twins.

Sequences were obtained from CD4+ T cells sorted from blood. The chain uses TRBV6-5 and TRBJ1-5; 9 nucleotides match TRBD1. The clonotype was recovered from a woman between 18 and 30 years old in good health. As DNA, the CDR3 is TGTGCCAGCAGTTCACAGGGGGCCGGCAATCAGCCCCAGCATTTT. Its protein product is CASSSQGAGNQPQHF.